Detailed here is one TCR beta chain. The antigen remains unidentified. Described treatment: roughly ten-day PBMC culture with coronavirus spike peptide pools or control peptides (ViraFEST assay). Following expansion of antigen-specific T cells with peptide pools, ViraFEST then sequenced TCRs. The Oncomine TCR Beta short-read assay sequenced DNA from cultured CD4+ T cells. Cultured CD4+ T cells yielded the extracted genomic DNA. TCRdb re-derived calls from the PCR reads in MiXCR, one entry per CDR3 protein. The sample contains roughly 5,200 distinct CDR3 sequences, approximately 31% of which appear only once. Trimming pared 4 bases from V and 7 bases from J, leaving 16 bases between. The CDR3 length is 15 residues. CDR1 is KGHDR, CDR2 SFDVKD, per germline. This specimen belongs to a study of vaccination and CD4 T cells after COVID-19. Study-level information: As control conditions, cultures were given either a CEFX pool serving as positive control, an HIV-1 Nef pool, or no peptide at all.

The chain combines TRBV24-1 with TRBJ1-5; the D gene is possibly TRBD1 (6 bases). This specimen was CD4+ T cells from blood, cultured in vitro, taken after SARS-CoV-2 vaccination. The receptor's source is a human donor who had recovered from COVID-19. CDR3 sequence: CATSDSRQVRQPQHF. The CDR3 DNA reads as TGTGCCACCAGTGACTCTAGACAGGTCCGGCAGCCCCAGCATTTT.